The 18 T cell receptor beta chains presented below share a single source sample, sequenced in a study of PD-1 blockade in classical Hodgkin lymphoma. Clones were sequenced by immunoSEQ multiplex PCR, and TCRdb holds only the in-frame ones, with some missing. The data show around 99,000 clones, about four fifths seen once. Each patient experienced a relapse that followed autologous stem cell transplantation, and brentuximab vedotin exposure varied. The specimen comprised peripheral blood mononuclear cells (PBMCs), sampled before the second cycle of nivolumab. Receptors were obtained from a human donor with classical Hodgkin lymphoma.

This chain links TRBV5-4 with TRBJ2-5, with 9 bases fitting TRBD2. CDR1 is SGHNT and CDR2 is YYREEE in the germline V gene (reference sequence). The CDR3 length is 14 residues. Losses at the gene ends were 5 bases for V and 1 base for J; bases not matched to a gene: 3. The chain's CDR3 is CASSVSGSQETQYF. The CDR3 nucleotides are TGTGCCAGCAGTGTTAGCGGGAGCCAAGAGACCCAGTACTTC.

V is TRBV29-1 and J is TRBJ2-5; D unclear. The germline V and J ends were trimmed by 6 bases and 4 bases, with 12 bases remaining between them. This CDR3 spans 12 amino acids. Germline CDR1 SQVTM, CDR2 ANQGSEA. CDR3 bases: TGCAGCGTCGGATGGGATGGAGAGACCCAGTACTTC. Translated: CSVGWDGETQYF. Supplemented by reference TRBV29-1 and TRBJ2-5, the full variable domain reads SAVISQKPSRDICQRGTSLTIQCQVDSQVTMMFWYRQQPGQSLTLIATANQGSEATYESGFVIDKFPISRPNLTFSTLTVSNMSPEDSSIYLCSVGWDGETQYFGPGTRLLVL.

V gene TRBV7-3 combines with J gene TRBJ1-2; 11 nucleotides line up with TRBD1. CDR1 and CDR2 (germline): SGHTA, FQGTGA. The CDR3 covers 15 residues. V lost 5 bases to trimming and J lost 1 base; unmatched junction nucleotides: 3. CDR3 residues: CASSLGQGVNYGYTF. Written as DNA, the CDR3 is TGTGCCAGCAGCCTGGGACAGGGGGTTAACTATGGCTACACCTTC. Variable domain in full (rest from reference TRBV7-3 and TRBJ1-2): GAGVSQTPSNKVTEKGKYVELRCDPISGHTALYWYRQSLGQGPEFLIYFQGTGAADDSGLPNDRFFAVRPEGSVSTLKIQRTERGDSAVYLCASSLGQGVNYGYTFGSGTRLTVV.

The chain uses TRBV29-1 and TRBJ2-7; the match to TRBD2 covers 9 bases. CDR1 and CDR2 (germline): SQVTM, ANQGSEA. The CDR3 loop spans 14 amino acids. Unmatched junction bases numbered 4, after V lost 4 bases and J lost 0 bases. CDR3 nucleotide sequence: TGCAGCGTTGGGACTAGCGTCAACTCCTACGAGCAGTACTTC. Translation: CSVGTSVNSYEQYF.

This rearrangement joins TRBV19 to TRBJ1-2; unclear D gene. The CDR3 consists of 13 residues. The germline V gene has CDR1 LNHDA and CDR2 SQIVND (reference sequence). Trimming removed 5 bases from V and 0 bases from J, with 7 bases in between. In DNA, the CDR3 is TGTGCCAGTAGTCCCGTCACTAACTATGGCTACACCTTC. It specifies CASSPVTNYGYTF. The full variable domain, its missing parts supplied by reference TRBV19 and TRBJ1-2, is DGGITQSPKYLFRKEGQNVTLSCEQNLNHDAMYWYRQDPGQGLRLIYYSQIVNDFQKGDIAEGYSVSREKKESFPLTVTSAQKNPTAFYLCASSPVTNYGYTFGSGTRLTVV.

The chain employs TRBV10-3 and TRBJ1-3; D remains ambiguous. There are 12 residues in the CDR3. Between the trimmed V and J ends, which lost 6 bases and 3 bases, there was a span of 6 bases. Per the germline V gene, CDR1 is ENHRY and CDR2 is SYGVKD. CDR3 in DNA: TGTGCCATCAGCGTCAATGGAAACACCATATATTTT. This translates into CAISVNGNTIYF.

This chain links TRBV4-3 with TRBJ2-1; D possibly corresponds to TRBD2 (6 bases). Germline V CDR1 and CDR2: LGHNA, YSLEER. Trimming left V 0 bases short and J 3 bases short, with 18 bases between. There are 18 residues in the CDR3. The CDR3 nucleotides read TGCGCCAGCAGCCAAGACCCCTTTGGGGCGGGGAGCTACAATGAGCAGTTCTTC. This sequence encodes CASSQDPFGAGSYNEQFF.

The V and J genes are TRBV1 and TRBJ2-5; TRBD2, the D gene given by the table, was not confirmed from the DNA. TRBV1 is a pseudogene segment. This CDR3 is built from 16 residues. The CDR3 region is CTSSQVLSATQETQYF. The CDR3 coding sequence is TGCACCAGCAGCCAAGTTTTAAGCGCCACCCAAGAGACCCAGTACTTC.

The rearrangement joins TRBV4-3 to TRBJ2-2, with D uncertain. This CDR3 has 14 residues. Per the germline V gene, CDR1 is LGHNA and CDR2 is YSLEER. The V end lost 8 bases, the J end lost 6 bases, and 16 bases lay between the germline ends. This CDR3 reads CASSPNAVPGELFF. CDR3 bases: TGCGCCAGCTCCCCAAACGCAGTCCCCGGGGAGCTGTTTTTT.

The chain combines TRBV19 with TRBJ2-7; 7 nucleotides line up with TRBD2. This CDR3 has 15 amino acids. Germline V CDR1 and CDR2: LNHDA, SQIVND (reference sequence). The V and J ends lost 4 bases and 1 base, in that order; junction bases with no gene match: 7. The CDR3 reads CASSRSSGESYEQYF. The CDR3 DNA reads as TGTGCCAGTAGTAGGTCTAGCGGTGAGTCCTACGAGCAGTACTTC.

This chain joins TRBV5-1 and TRBJ1-1; D may be TRBD1 (6 bases). This CDR3 has 15 residues. The V end lost 5 bases, the J end lost 6 bases, and 20 bases lay between the germline ends. Germline V gene sequence: CDR1 SGHRS, CDR2 YFSETQ. CDR3 sequence: CASRGREGEGAEAFF. The CDR3 DNA sequence: TGCGCCAGCAGGGGCCGGGAGGGCGAGGGGGCTGAAGCTTTCTTT.

The V gene is TRBV7-9, the J gene TRBJ2-3, with 11 bases identical to TRBD2. Per germline, CDR1 SEHNR and CDR2 FQNEAQ (reference sequence). With 2 bases clipped from V and 0 bases from J, the junction kept 4 bases outside the gene matches. The CDR3 has 17 residues. This CDR3 is CASSLLTSGSSTDTQYF. The CDR3 bases are TGTGCCAGCAGCTTACTTACTAGCGGGAGTAGCACAGATACGCAGTATTTT.

This chain connects TRBV6-6 to TRBJ2-1, with 7 bases identical to TRBD2. From germline, CDR1 is MNHNY and CDR2 SVGAGI (reference sequence). V dropped 8 bases and J dropped 0; count of bases not matched to a gene: 7. This CDR3 has 15 residues. The CDR3 sequence is CASGQGGSSYNEQFF. For the CDR3, the DNA is TGTGCCAGCGGGCAGGGCGGGAGCTCCTACAATGAGCAGTTCTTC.

The V and J genes are TRBV2 and TRBJ2-7; tentatively, D is TRBD2 (6 bases). Germline V gene lookup returns CDR1 SNHLY and CDR2 FYNNEI. V lost 6 bases, J lost 0 bases, and 12 bases lay in between. CDR3 length: 14 residues. As DNA, the CDR3 is TGTGCCAGCAGGAGCCTAGCGAGCTCCTACGAGCAGTACTTC. It codes for CASRSLASSYEQYF. The complete variable domain, with remaining parts taken from reference TRBV2 and TRBJ2-7, reads EPEVTQTPSHQVTQMGQEVILRCVPISNHLYFYWYRQILGQKVEFLVSFYNNEISEKSEIFDDQFSVERPDGSNFTLKIRSTKLEDSAMYFCASRSLASSYEQYFGPGTRLTVT.

The chain has TRBV6-1 and TRBJ1-5; D is undetermined. The CDR3 consists of 13 residues. Trimming removed 3 bases at V and 4 bases at J, with 7 bases between. CDR1 and CDR2 from the germline V gene are MNHNS and SASEGT. CDR3 in DNA: TGTGCCAGCAGTGAGGTTTATAATCAGCCCCAGCATTTT. It specifies CASSEVYNQPQHF.

A remark on this clone: An end of the junction does not agree with germline; a read error may underlie this. The chain uses TRBV2 and TRBJ2-5; D uncertain. Looked up from germline, CDR1 is SNHLY and CDR2 is FYNNEI. The CDR3 is 13 amino acids. Written as DNA, the CDR3 is TGTGCCAGCAGAATAAGGGCCCAAGGGACCCAGTACTTC. It encodes CASRIRAQGTQYF. The entire variable domain, with the rest obtained from reference TRBV2 and TRBJ2-5, is as follows: EPEVTQTPSHQVTQMGQEVILRCVPISNHLYFYWYRQILGQKVEFLVSFYNNEISEKSEIFDDQFSVERPDGSNFTLKIRSTKLEDSAMYFCASRIRAQGTQYFGPGTRLLVL.

The genes are TRBV30 and TRBJ1-2; 7 nucleotides align to TRBD1. CDR3 length: 14 amino acids. In germline, CDR1 is GTSNPN, CDR2 SVGIG (reference sequence). Unmatched junction bases numbered 3, after V lost 1 base and J lost 1 base. CDR3 sequence: CAWSAGGFNYGYTF. The DNA for the CDR3 is TGTGCCTGGAGTGCAGGGGGATTTAACTATGGCTACACCTTC.

The rearrangement uses TRBV7-3 and TRBJ2-3; D tentatively fits TRBD1 or TRBD2 (6 bases each). The germline gives CDR1 SGHTA, CDR2 FQGTGA. Trimming left V 5 bases short and J 3 bases short, with 18 bases between. The CDR3 has 16 amino acids. CDR3 in amino acids: CASSRSQGGITDTQYF. For the CDR3, the DNA is TGTGCCAGCAGCCGCTCACAGGGAGGTATAACAGATACGCAGTATTTT. Looking up the rest from reference TRBV7-3 and TRBJ2-3 gives the full variable domain: GAGVSQTPSNKVTEKGKYVELRCDPISGHTALYWYRQSLGQGPEFLIYFQGTGAADDSGLPNDRFFAVRPEGSVSTLKIQRTERGDSAVYLCASSRSQGGITDTQYFGPGTRLTVL.